The 24 T cell receptor beta chains below come from one sample, sequenced in a study of shared clonotypes between healthy human individuals. Using immunoSEQ multiplex PCR, the repertoire was profiled, and TCRdb retains in-frame clones only, with some absent. Of around 2,000,000 clones listed, about 93% are singletons. Naive CD8 cells were CD45RO-negative, positively selected for CCR7, excluding terminally differentiated effector memory CD45RA+ cells. What was sequenced was naive CD8+ T cells from PBMCs. Every receptor here comes from a man younger than 35 in good health. Some clones in this sample may be carry-over from other donors' samples.

The V and J genes are TRBV27 and TRBJ2-1, with unresolved D. The germline V gene encodes CDR1 MNHEY and CDR2 SMNVEV (reference sequence). Trimming cost V 6 bases and J 2 bases, with 8 bases left between them. This CDR3 is built from 13 residues. CDR3 region: CASSDPPYNEQFF. CDR3 coding DNA: TGTGCCAGCAGCGACCCGCCCTACAATGAGCAGTTCTTC.

This clone came up once. This CDR3 reads CASSLVRGPTNTGELFF. The CDR3 bases are TGTGCCAGCAGCTTAGTCCGTGGACCAACGAACACCGGGGAGCTGTTTTTT. The chain links TRBV7-8 to TRBJ2-2, with D unclear. The CDR3 covers 17 residues. V lost 1 base to trimming and J lost 0 bases, with 12 bases between them. In germline, CDR1 is SGHVS, CDR2 FQNEAQ.

The rearrangement joins TRBV5-8 to TRBJ2-7; no firm D call. The germline V gene encodes CDR1 SGHTS and CDR2 YDEGEE. The germline V and J ends were trimmed by 3 bases and 3 bases, with 7 bases remaining between them. CDR3 length: 12 amino acids. The CDR3: CASSYEVYEQYF. CDR3 nucleotide sequence: TGTGCCAGCAGCTATGAGGTCTACGAGCAGTACTTC.

The chain uses TRBV7-9 and TRBJ2-1; 10 positions match TRBD2. Germline trimming cut 4 bases from V and 0 bases from J; bases unmatched to any gene: 6. The CDR3 runs 17 residues. CDR1 is SEHNR and CDR2 is FQNEAQ in the germline V gene (reference sequence). CDR3 sequence reads: CASSSPRTSGSYNEQFF. In DNA, the CDR3 is TGTGCCAGCAGCTCTCCTCGGACTAGCGGCTCCTACAATGAGCAGTTCTTC.

The CDR3 spells CASSFQGAGTGELFF. The CDR3, as DNA: TGTGCCAGCAGTTTTCAGGGGGCGGGCACCGGGGAGCTGTTTTTT. This chain links TRBV4-2 with TRBJ2-2; TRBD1 aligns across 8 bases. The germline CDR1 and CDR2 sequences are LGHNA and YNFKEQ. V lost 6 bases to trimming and J lost 4 bases; unmatched junction nucleotides: 7. This CDR3 has 15 amino acids.

The chain recombines TRBV7-2 with TRBJ1-2; 7 positions match TRBD1. This CDR3 has 17 residues. V dropped 5 bases and J dropped 3; count of bases not matched to a gene: 15. Germline CDR1 and CDR2: SGHTA and FQGNSA. This chain's CDR3 is CASSPKSGTATHYGYTF. CDR3 coding DNA: TGTGCCAGCAGCCCGAAATCCGGGACAGCGACACACTATGGCTACACCTTC.

The chain recombines TRBV20-1 with TRBJ1-2; tentatively, D is TRBD1 (6 bases). Per the germline V gene, CDR1 is DFQATT and CDR2 is SNEGSKA (reference sequence). The V and J ends lost 6 bases and 5 bases respectively, with 10 bases between them. The CDR3 runs 11 residues. CDR3 DNA sequence: TGCAGTGCAATGGACAGATATGGCTACACCTTC. Translated, it gives CSAMDRYGYTF.

This clone was recorded once. The genes are TRBV6-1 and TRBJ1-2, with 9 bases that match TRBD1. Per the germline V gene, CDR1 is MNHNS and CDR2 is SASEGT. Trimming took 2 bases from V and 2 from J; bases not matched to a gene: 3. CDR3 length equals 15 residues. CDR3 DNA sequence: TGTGCCAGCAGTGAAAGGACAGGGGAAAACTATGGCTACACCTTC. Translated: CASSERTGENYGYTF.

J is TRBJ2-7 and V is TRBV11-2, with a tentative D call TRBD1 (5 bases). V was clipped by 2 bases and J by 6 bases, with 11 bases between them. The V gene's germline CDR1 is SGHAT and CDR2 FQNNGV. CDR3 length: 13 residues. CDR3 amino acids: CASSLLSGSEQYF. In DNA form, the CDR3 reads TGTGCCAGCAGCTTATTATCAGGGTCCGAGCAGTACTTC.

The rearrangement uses TRBV2 and TRBJ1-2, with D uncertain. With 3 bases removed from V and 6 bases from J, the gap between germline ends came to 17 bases. This CDR3 spans 15 amino acids. Germline CDR1 is SNHLY and CDR2 is FYNNEI. CDR3 sequence reads: CASSEVRDNGHGYTF. The CDR3 DNA is TGTGCCAGCAGTGAGGTCCGAGACAATGGCCATGGCTACACCTTC.

This clone has a single count. J is TRBJ2-7 and V is TRBV25-1; TRBD2 agrees at 8 bases. This CDR3 is 12 amino acids long. In germline, CDR1 is MGHDK, CDR2 SYGVNS. V was clipped by 4 bases and J by 6 bases; unmatched bases: 2. The CDR3 loop reads CASSVGTSEQYF. CDR3 in DNA: TGTGCCAGCAGTGTTGGGACTAGCGAGCAGTACTTC.

This chain links TRBV27 with TRBJ1-3, with 11 bases lining up with TRBD1. This CDR3 comprises 18 residues. V trimming: 6 bases; J trimming: 3 bases; junction bases outside the gene matches: 13. CDR1 and CDR2 from the germline V gene are MNHEY and SMNVEV (reference sequence). The CDR3 DNA reads as TGTGCCAGCAGATACACCGGGACAGGGGGTAAAGTTGGAAACACCATATATTTT. Translating gives CASRYTGTGGKVGNTIYF.

This chain joins TRBV6-1 and TRBJ2-1; 9 bases map to TRBD1. The CDR3 is 18 amino acids. From germline, CDR1 is MNHNS and CDR2 SASEGT. V gave up 4 bases and J gave up 7 bases; unmatched junction bases: 17. The CDR3 is CASSAREIGTGSYNEQFF. CDR3 bases: TGTGCCAGCAGTGCAAGAGAGATCGGGACAGGGTCTTATAATGAGCAGTTCTTC.

The chain carries TRBV5-6 and TRBJ2-5; TRBD1 matches 7 bases. The CDR3 is 14 residues long. V was clipped by 0 bases and J by 3 bases; unmatched bases: 2. Looked up from germline, CDR1 is SGHDT and CDR2 is YYEEEE. DNA for the CDR3: TGTGCCAGCAGCTTGGCCGGGACAGAAGAGACCCAGTACTTC. Translation gives CASSLAGTEETQYF.

CDR3 coding DNA: TGCGCCAGCAGCCCACAGGGGACTCGCTATGGCTACACCTTC. Its translation: CASSPQGTRYGYTF. The chain is built from TRBV4-1 and TRBJ1-2; TRBD1 matches 7 bases. The CDR3 covers 14 residues. V lost 4 bases to trimming and J lost 4 bases; unmatched junction nucleotides: 6. CDR1 is MGHRA and CDR2 is YSYEKL in the germline V gene.

The chain links TRBV30 to TRBJ1-1; TRBD1 matches at 9 bases. Looked up from germline, CDR1 is GTSNPN and CDR2 is SVGIG (reference sequence). The CDR3 sequence is 14 residues long. V shed 5 bases and J 1 base; nucleotides not matched to a gene: 5. The CDR3 region has the DNA TGTGCCTGGGGACAGGGGTTTAGGAACACTGAAGCTTTCTTT. The encoded protein is CAWGQGFRNTEAFF.

This clone came up once. The chain employs TRBV5-1 and TRBJ1-1; D is possibly TRBD1 (5 bases). The CDR3 is made up of 12 amino acids. Germline V gene sequence: CDR1 SGHRS, CDR2 YFSETQ. The CDR3, as DNA: TGCGACCCGGGACCCATGAACACTGAAGCTTTCTTT. The encoded protein is CDPGPMNTEAFF.

The chain combines TRBV5-6 with TRBJ2-5; D call uncertain. The V end was cut by 0 bases, the J end by 0 bases, with 12 bases between. This CDR3 has 16 amino acids. Germline CDR1 is SGHDT and CDR2 is YYEEEE. CDR3 nucleotides: TGTGCCAGCAGCTTGGGTAACAGCCGAAACCAAGAGACCCAGTACTTC. It translates to CASSLGNSRNQETQYF.

The chain combines TRBV7-8 with TRBJ2-7; 8 bases align to TRBD2. CDR1 and CDR2 from the germline V gene are SGHVS and FQNEAQ. This CDR3 has 15 amino acids. V was clipped by 2 bases and J by 4 bases; unmatched bases: 7. CDR3 sequence reads: CASSLSPGGSYEQYF. CDR3 DNA sequence: TGTGCCAGCAGCTTATCTCCGGGGGGGTCTTACGAGCAGTACTTC.

The CDR3 region has the DNA TGTGCCAGCAGTTCAACGACAGGGTGGGACATTCAGTACTTC. It is translated as CASSSTTGWDIQYF. This sequence joins TRBV28 and TRBJ2-4; 7 positions match TRBD1. The germline gives CDR1 MDHEN, CDR2 SYDVKM. The CDR3 loop spans 14 amino acids. After removal of 4 bases from V and 8 bases from J, the junction contained 8 bases not matched to a gene.

The rearrangement links TRBV11-2 to TRBJ1-1; 7 bases map to TRBD1. This CDR3 has 14 amino acids. V lost 4 bases and J lost 0; bases outside the gene matches: 2. Germline V lookup: CDR1 SGHAT, CDR2 FQNNGV. CDR3 DNA sequence: TGTGCCAGCAGCTCCGACAGGGTGAACACTGAAGCTTTCTTT. This translates into CASSSDRVNTEAFF.

The chain is built from TRBV19 and TRBJ2-5; 7 bases line up with TRBD1. CDR1 is LNHDA and CDR2 is SQIVND in the germline V gene (reference sequence). The CDR3 is made up of 16 amino acids. Trimming at V came to 5 bases and at J to 4 bases, leaving 13 bases not matched to a gene. The CDR3 coding sequence is TGTGCCAGTAGTGGCTGGCCAGGGGGTCACCGAGAGACCCAGTACTTC. Protein product: CASSGWPGGHRETQYF.

About this clone: Other DNA sequences in this specimen translate into the identical CDR3. This chain joins TRBV9 and TRBJ2-2; the D is unclear. The CDR3 loop spans 12 amino acids. Trimming shortened V by 4 bases and J by 2 bases, and 3 bases separated the two germline ends. The germline gives CDR1 SGDLS, CDR2 YYNGEE. This CDR3 is CASSPNTGELFF. The CDR3, as DNA: TGTGCCAGCAGCCCCAACACCGGGGAGCTGTTTTTT.

This chain joins TRBV28 and TRBJ1-2; no firm D call. V lost 3 bases and J 9 bases, leaving 11 bases between the germline ends. Germline V gives CDR1 MDHEN, CDR2 SYDVKM. The CDR3 spans 12 residues. The CDR3 loop reads CASSFVGWSYTF. CDR3 DNA: TGTGCCAGCAGTTTTGTAGGTTGGAGCTACACCTTC.